One T cell receptor (beta chain) is described in this entry. The repertoire was sequenced with immunoSEQ multiplex PCR; TCRdb's copy has only in-frame clones and lacks some. The table lists 90,000 or so clones, 75% to 90% of them singletons, with 0.82% in the top ten. Germline loops: CDR1 MNHNS, CDR2 SASEGT. V dropped 7 bases and J dropped 0 bases, with 12 bases sitting between them. CDR3 length equals 14 residues. The data belong to a study of radiotherapy plus CTLA-4 blockade in lung cancer. The clonotype comes from a human donor with non-small cell lung cancer who had stable disease on radiotherapy plus ipilimumab. The material was peripheral blood, obtained from a patient treated with radiotherapy plus ipilimumab. V gene TRBV6-1 combines with J gene TRBJ1-1; D may be TRBD1 (6 bases). CDR3 protein: CASTWTAMNTEAFF. The CDR3 DNA reads TGTGCCAGCACTTGGACAGCCATGAACACTGAAGCTTTCTTT.